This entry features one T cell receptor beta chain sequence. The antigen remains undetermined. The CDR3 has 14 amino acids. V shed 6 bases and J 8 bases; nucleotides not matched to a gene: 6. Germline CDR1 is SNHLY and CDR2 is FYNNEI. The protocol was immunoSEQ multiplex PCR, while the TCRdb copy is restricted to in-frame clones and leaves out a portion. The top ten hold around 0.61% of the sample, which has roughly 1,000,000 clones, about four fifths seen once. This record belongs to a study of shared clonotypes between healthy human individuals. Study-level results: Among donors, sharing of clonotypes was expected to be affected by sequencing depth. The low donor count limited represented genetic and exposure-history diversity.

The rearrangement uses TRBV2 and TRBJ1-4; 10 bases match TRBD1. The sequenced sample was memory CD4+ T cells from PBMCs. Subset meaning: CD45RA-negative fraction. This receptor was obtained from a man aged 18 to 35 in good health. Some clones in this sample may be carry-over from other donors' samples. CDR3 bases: TGTGCCAGCAGAACAGGGACAGGGGAAGAAAAACTGTTTTTT. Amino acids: CASRTGTGEEKLFF.